This record looks at one T cell receptor (beta chain) sequence and its context. The antigen is not known. The identical CDR3 is also encoded by other nucleotide sequences in the sample. The germline gives CDR1 SQVTM, CDR2 ANQGSEA. The CDR3 is 13 amino acids. The V and J ends lost 7 bases and 3 bases, in that order; junction bases with no gene match: 4. 60 Vbeta and 13 Jbeta primers were used in PCR. Here immunoSEQ multiplex PCR was the method, and the copy in TCRdb shows in-frame clones only, minus some. The repertoire includes roughly 150,000 clones, almost 80% of them detected once, and under 1.5% sits in the top ten. The sample comes from a study of cytomegalovirus exposure and HLA in healthy donors. Findings and caveats of the study: An analysis that came later showed most CMV-associated TCR beta chains appearing HLA-restricted. There were several of the most significant clusters that appeared linked to common viral pathogens in a later analysis. Analyses of presence/absence relied on an assumption of roughly uniform sequencing depth across donors. In an earlier analysis, productive rearrangement rates for most beta V segments clustered near 87% or 30%.

The rearrangement joins TRBV29-1 to TRBJ1-5, with TRBD1 matching 9 bases. The sequenced material came from PBMCs. This receptor was obtained from a young man in good health and CMV-seronegative. As DNA, the CDR3 is TGCAGCGCGGGACAGGGCTCCAATCAGCCCCAGCATTTT. It codes for CSAGQGSNQPQHF. Based on the CDR3 plus reference TRBV29-1 and TRBJ1-5, the full variable domain is SAVISQKPSRDICQRGTSLTIQCQVDSQVTMMFWYRQQPGQSLTLIATANQGSEATYESGFVIDKFPISRPNLTFSTLTVSNMSPEDSSIYLCSAGQGSNQPQHFGDGTRLSIL.